The present entry profiles one T cell receptor (beta chain) with its context. The data were produced by immunoSEQ multiplex PCR, yet TCRdb's version contains in-frame clones alone and is incomplete. The data show approximately 100,000 clones, more than 80% seen once. This specimen belongs to a study of T cell changes during pregnancy in multiple sclerosis. Germline assignment: CDR1 MNHNS and CDR2 SASEGT. V gave up 1 base and J gave up 2 bases, with 9 bases separating them. The CDR3 covers 15 residues. The specimen was peripheral blood, collected in the second trimester of pregnancy. The rearrangement uses TRBV6-1 and TRBJ1-5; no clear D. The source is a female donor with multiple sclerosis, enrolled in a pregnancy study. This CDR3 is CASSEVWGGNQPQHF. DNA for the CDR3: TGTGCCAGCAGTGAAGTGTGGGGAGGCAATCAGCCCCAGCATTTT.